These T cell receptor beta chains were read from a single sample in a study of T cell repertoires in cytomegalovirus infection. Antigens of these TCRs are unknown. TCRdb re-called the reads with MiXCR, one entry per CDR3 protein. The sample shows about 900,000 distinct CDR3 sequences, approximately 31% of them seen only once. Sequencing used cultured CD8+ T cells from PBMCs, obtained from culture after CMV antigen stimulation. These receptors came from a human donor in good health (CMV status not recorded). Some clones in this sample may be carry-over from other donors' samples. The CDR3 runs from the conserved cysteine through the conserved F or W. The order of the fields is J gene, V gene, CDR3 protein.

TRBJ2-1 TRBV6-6 CASSRVEFHEQFF
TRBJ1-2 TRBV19 CASTDASDGYTF
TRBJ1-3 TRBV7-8 CASSPSPLSSGNTIYF
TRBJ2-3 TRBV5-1 CASSYVGQGNDTQYF
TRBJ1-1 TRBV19 CASSISTENTEAFF
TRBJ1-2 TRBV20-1 CSAPRTDNYGYTF
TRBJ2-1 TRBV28 CASSLRGIHNEQFF
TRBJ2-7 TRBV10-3 CAISVRKGQTYEQYF
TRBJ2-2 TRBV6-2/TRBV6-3 CASSGGQDGGTGELFF
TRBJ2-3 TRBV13 CASSSGGMDTQYF
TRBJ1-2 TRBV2 CATERTAYGYTF
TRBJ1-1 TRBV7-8 CANSLGFRLDTEAFF
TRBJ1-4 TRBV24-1 CATSDLLGKLFF
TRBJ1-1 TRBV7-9 CASRKQGTGEAREAFF
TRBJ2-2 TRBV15 CATEGLAGSGELFF
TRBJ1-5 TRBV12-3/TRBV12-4 CASNMDRPPSVPQHF
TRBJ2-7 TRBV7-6 CVSSLNISPLAMAYEQYF
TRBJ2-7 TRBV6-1 CASSELAGGAYEQYF
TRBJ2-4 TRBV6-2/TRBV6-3 CASSYSSALAKNIQYF
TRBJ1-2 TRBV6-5 CASRPLGIEMFYGYTF
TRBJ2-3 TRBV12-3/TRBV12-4 CASRVNPTDTQYF
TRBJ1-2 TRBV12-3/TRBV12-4 CASSFPLRQGAGYGYTF